This TCR beta chain was profiled in a study of PD-1 blockade in classical Hodgkin lymphoma. Findings of the study overall: By C4D1, diversity of CD4+ TCRs had risen significantly, whereas that of CD8+ TCRs had not. Newly diagnosed and completely responding patients shared comparable baseline diversity. Why repertoires differed is undefined; disease activity or prior therapy possibly contributed.

This table comes from immunoSEQ multiplex PCR, and its TCRdb copy is limited to in-frame clones, with some not included. The table has under 20,000 clones, just over 85% seen once. Every patient experienced relapse after autologous stem cell transplantation, and brentuximab vedotin exposure varied. Patients reached a best response of complete response, partial response or progressive disease. Germline V lookup: CDR1 SEHNR, CDR2 FQNEAQ (reference sequence). This CDR3 comprises 13 residues. V was shortened by 6 bases and J by 5 bases, with 13 bases between the two germline ends. Remarks on this clone: Its antigen remains unidentified.

The V call is TRBV7-9, the J call TRBJ2-5, with a tentative D call TRBD1 (7 bases). The specimen comprised peripheral blood mononuclear cells (PBMCs), sampled before the second cycle of nivolumab. The TCR was taken from a human donor with classical Hodgkin lymphoma. The CDR3 nucleotides read TGTGCCAGCAGTTGGACAGGAGGGGAGACCCAGTACTTC. This sequence encodes CASSWTGGETQYF.